This is a list of T cell receptor beta chains from one sample in a study of blood T cell repertoires in COVID-19. The table came from immunoSEQ multiplex PCR; TCRdb's copy has only in-frame clones and leaves some out. The sample carries approximately 12,000 clones, around 70% recorded once. Material for sequencing was peripheral blood. These receptors were collected from a man between 60 and 75 years old with COVID-19, enrolled during active disease. CDR3s include the opening cysteine and the closing phenylalanine or tryptophan. Each record gives: V gene, J gene, clone size, D gene, CDR3 length, CDR3 DNA, CDR3 protein. A D gene is named only where the DNA matches it firmly. Clone size appears in some rows only: once, few, many, or a class for an expanded clone.

TRBV12-5	TRBJ2-7	-	TRBD1	15	TGTGCTAGTGGTTTGACAGGGGCCGTATCCTACGAGCAGTACTTC	CASGLTGAVSYEQYF
TRBV7-9	TRBJ1-5	-	TRBD1	15	TGTGCCAGCAGCTTAGGGGACAGTAGCAATCAGCCCCAGCATTTT	CASSLGDSSNQPQHF
TRBV9	TRBJ2-1	-	TRBD2	19	TGTGCCAGCAGTGACAACACGGGACTAGCGGACCACTCCTACAATGAGCAGTTCTTC	CASSDNTGLADHSYNEQFF
TRBV5-4	TRBJ2-2	-	TRBD1	16	TGTGCCAGCAGCTTGGGGGACAGGGGATACACCGGGGAGCTGTTTTTT	CASSLGDRGYTGELFF
TRBV11-2	TRBJ2-2	few	-	15	TGTGCCAGCAGCTTAACAGGGCGGTACACCGGGGAGCTGTTTTTT	CASSLTGRYTGELFF
TRBV24-1	TRBJ1-2	-	-	12	TGTGCCACCAGCGGGGGGGTTGCCGGCTACACCTTC	CATSGGVAGYTF
TRBV4-1	TRBJ1-2	-	TRBD1	15	TGCGCCAGCAGCCAAGTAAAGGGGGCAAGCTATGGCTACACCTTC	CASSQVKGASYGYTF
TRBV5-1	TRBJ2-3	-	-	14	TGCGCCAGCGGCGCGGGACCTAGCACAGATACGCAGTATTTT	CASGAGPSTDTQYF
TRBV3-1/TRBV3-2	TRBJ1-4	-	TRBD1	16	TGTGCCAGCAGCCAGGGGACAGGGGGTGATGGAGAAAAACTGTTTTTT	CASSQGTGGDGEKLFF
TRBV28	TRBJ2-7	-	TRBD1	14	TGTGCCAGCAGCCCCGGGACAGGCTTTTACGAGCAGTACTTC	CASSPGTGFYEQYF
TRBV18	TRBJ2-5	-	TRBD2	14	TGTGCCAGCTCACGTACTAGCGGACAAGAGACCCAGTACTTC	CASSRTSGQETQYF
TRBV18	TRBJ2-7	few	TRBD2	15	TGTGCCAGCTCTCCGTTTAGCGGGGGTGCCTACGAGCAGTACTTC	CASSPFSGGAYEQYF
TRBV19	TRBJ1-5	few	-	15	TGTGCCAGTAGTATGTCACCCTATAGCAATCAGCCCCAGCATTTT	CASSMSPYSNQPQHF
TRBV11-2	TRBJ1-2	-	TRBD1	12	TGTGCCAGCTCGGACAGGGACTATGGCTACACCTTC	CASSDRDYGYTF
TRBV9	TRBJ1-2	-	-	15	TGTGCCAGCAGCGTACACCCGACAGGAGGAAATGGCTACACCTTC	CASSVHPTGGNGYTF
TRBV19	TRBJ1-1	-	-	15	TGTGCCAGTAGTATAGATTGGCGGACTTACACTGAAGCTTTCTTT	CASSIDWRTYTEAFF
TRBV9	TRBJ1-1	-	-	15	TGTGCCAGCAGCGTAGGGTCGGGGGTTCGCACTGAAGCTTTCTTT	CASSVGSGVRTEAFF
TRBV4-3	TRBJ2-1	-	-	17	TGCGCCAGCAGCCACTGGTGGGCGGGGCCCTACTACAATGAGCAGTTCTTC	CASSHWWAGPYYNEQFF
TRBV18	TRBJ2-7	-	-	19	TGTGCCAGCTCACCACCCGCCTGGGGATTGGGGGCGGGTATACGCGAGCAGTACTTC	CASSPPAWGLGAGIREQYF
TRBV7-2	TRBJ1-3	-	TRBD1	17	TGTGCCAGCAGCTTAGGGGGACAGGGCCTCTCTGGAAACACCATATATTTT	CASSLGGQGLSGNTIYF
TRBV29-1	TRBJ2-1	-	TRBD2	15	TGCAGCGTTGAGAAGCGGGGGGGCCTAGAGAATGAGCAGTTCTTC	CSVEKRGGLENEQFF
TRBV29-1	TRBJ1-2	-	TRBD1	13	TGCAGCGCCGGACAGGGGGCAGTCGGTGGCTACACCTTC	CSAGQGAVGGYTF
TRBV2	TRBJ1-2	-	-	14	TGTGCCAGCAGTGAAGTACTGGGCCTAACGGGCTACACCTTC	CASSEVLGLTGYTF
TRBV28	TRBJ1-2	-	TRBD1	15	TGTGCCAGCAGTCCCTGGGACAGGGGGGGCTATGGCTACACCTTC	CASSPWDRGGYGYTF
TRBV5-4	TRBJ1-2	-	TRBD1	16	TGTGCCAGCAGCCAACCGGGACAGGGGGAAAACTATGGCTACACCTTC	CASSQPGQGENYGYTF
TRBV7-9	TRBJ1-6	few	-	12	TGTGCCAGCAGCCCTAATAATTCACCCCTCCACTTT	CASSPNNSPLHF
TRBV9	TRBJ2-7	-	-	11	TGTGCCAGCAGCGCAGGTCGCGAGCAGTACTTC	CASSAGREQYF
TRBV2	TRBJ2-7	-	-	15	TGTGCCAGCAGTGGACTGGGGCAAAAGGCATGGGAGCAGTACTTC	CASSGLGQKAWEQYF
TRBV7-9	TRBJ2-6	-	TRBD1	19	TGTGCCAGCAGGTACACCAAAGGGACAGCGCGCTCTGGGGCCAACGTCCTGACTTTC	CASRYTKGTARSGANVLTF
TRBV12-3/TRBV12-4	TRBJ2-1	-	-	13	TGTGCCAGCAGCTGGGGCCCATACAATGAGCAGTTCTTC	CASSWGPYNEQFF